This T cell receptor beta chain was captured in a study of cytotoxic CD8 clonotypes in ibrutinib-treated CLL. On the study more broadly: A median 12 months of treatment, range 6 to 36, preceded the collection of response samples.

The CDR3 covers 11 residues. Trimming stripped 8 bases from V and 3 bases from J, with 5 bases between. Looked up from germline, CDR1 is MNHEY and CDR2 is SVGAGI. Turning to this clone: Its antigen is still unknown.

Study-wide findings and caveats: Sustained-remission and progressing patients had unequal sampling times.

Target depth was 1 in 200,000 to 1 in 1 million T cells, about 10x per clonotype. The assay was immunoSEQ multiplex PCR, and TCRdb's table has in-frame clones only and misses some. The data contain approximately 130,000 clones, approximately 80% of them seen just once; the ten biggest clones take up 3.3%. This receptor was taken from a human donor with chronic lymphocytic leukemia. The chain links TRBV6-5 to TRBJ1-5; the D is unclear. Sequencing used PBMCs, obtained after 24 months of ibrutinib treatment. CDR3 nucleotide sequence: TGTGCCAGCGGGGTCAATCAGCCCCAGCATTTT. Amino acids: CASGVNQPQHF.